A selection of T cell receptor beta chains follows, all from one sample in a study of T cell changes during pregnancy in multiple sclerosis. Sequencing was performed with immunoSEQ multiplex PCR; in TCRdb, only in-frame clones are kept and a portion is missing. The sample holds 55,000 to 80,000 clones, almost 90% seen once. Sequenced material: peripheral blood, taken after pregnancy. All receptors come from a female donor in good health, enrolled as a control in a pregnancy study. CDR3s include the opening cysteine and the closing phenylalanine or tryptophan. D genes are given only for firm matches. Some rows mark clone size as missing; the rest say once, few, many or name a class of expanded clone.

V gene: TRBV5-8; D gene: .; clone size: .; J gene: TRBJ2-3; CDR3 protein: CASSLAVTDTQYF; CDR3 DNA: TGTGCCAGCAGCTTGGCGGTGACAGATACGCAGTATTTT
V gene: TRBV10-3; D gene: TRBD2; clone size: .; J gene: TRBJ2-5; CDR3 protein: CAIRKALRTLAGVQETQYF; CDR3 DNA: TGTGCCATCAGAAAGGCACTGCGGACCCTAGCGGGGGTTCAAGAGACCCAGTACTTC
V gene: TRBV18; D gene: .; clone size: .; J gene: TRBJ2-7; CDR3 protein: CASSPGSEQYF; CDR3 DNA: TGTGCCAGCTCACCCGGGAGCGAGCAGTACTTC
V gene: TRBV28; D gene: .; clone size: once; J gene: TRBJ2-7; CDR3 protein: CASSGPGERRPYEQYF; CDR3 DNA: TGTGCCAGCAGTGGCCCGGGAGAAAGGCGTCCCTACGAGCAGTACTTC
V gene: TRBV7-9; D gene: TRBD2; clone size: few; J gene: TRBJ2-1; CDR3 protein: CASTSLADGNEQFF; CDR3 DNA: TGTGCCAGCACTTCGCTAGCGGATGGGAATGAGCAGTTCTTC
V gene: TRBV19; D gene: .; clone size: .; J gene: TRBJ1-2; CDR3 protein: CASSIEPGTPYGYTF; CDR3 DNA: TGTGCCAGTAGTATAGAACCGGGGACACCTTATGGCTACACCTTC
V gene: TRBV6-5; D gene: .; clone size: .; J gene: TRBJ2-7; CDR3 protein: CASSQQGASYEQYF; CDR3 DNA: TGTGCCAGCAGCCAACAGGGTGCCTCCTACGAGCAGTACTTC
V gene: TRBV4-2; D gene: .; clone size: few; J gene: TRBJ1-1; CDR3 protein: CASSHADSAEAFF; CDR3 DNA: TGTGCCAGCAGCCATGCCGACAGCGCTGAAGCTTTCTTT
V gene: TRBV2; D gene: TRBD1; clone size: .; J gene: TRBJ1-2; CDR3 protein: CASSEEVGQQFYTF; CDR3 DNA: TGTGCCAGCAGTGAAGAAGTGGGACAGCAATTCTACACCTTC
V gene: TRBV5-1; D gene: TRBD1; clone size: .; J gene: TRBJ1-1; CDR3 protein: CASSSHLSRTGINTEAFF; CDR3 DNA: TGCGCCAGCAGCTCTCACCTTAGTCGGACAGGAATTAACACTGAAGCTTTCTTT
V gene: TRBV25-1; D gene: .; clone size: .; J gene: TRBJ2-1; CDR3 protein: CASSGSSGPNEQFF; CDR3 DNA: TGTGCCAGCAGTGGGAGTAGCGGACCCAATGAGCAGTTCTTC
V gene: TRBV9; D gene: .; clone size: .; J gene: TRBJ1-6; CDR3 protein: CASSVEGRGNSPLHF; CDR3 DNA: TGTGCCAGCAGCGTAGAGGGTAGGGGTAATTCACCCCTCCACTTT
V gene: TRBV27; D gene: TRBD2; clone size: .; J gene: TRBJ2-2; CDR3 protein: CASSPLTGLAGGSGGELFF; CDR3 DNA: TGTGCCAGCAGTCCTCTGACGGGACTAGCGGGAGGTTCTGGCGGGGAGCTGTTTTTT
V gene: TRBV18; D gene: .; clone size: few; J gene: TRBJ1-2; CDR3 protein: CASSPDRLAQYYGYTF; CDR3 DNA: TGTGCCAGCTCACCAGACAGACTAGCCCAGTACTATGGCTACACCTTC
V gene: TRBV29-1; D gene: TRBD2; clone size: .; J gene: TRBJ2-1; CDR3 protein: CSVEEIAGKLNNEQFF; CDR3 DNA: TGCAGCGTTGAAGAAATAGCGGGAAAACTAAACAATGAGCAGTTCTTC
V gene: TRBV9; D gene: .; clone size: once; J gene: TRBJ1-3; CDR3 protein: CASSVEKGRSGNTIYF; CDR3 DNA: TGTGCCAGCAGCGTAGAAAAAGGGAGGTCTGGAAACACCATATATTTT
V gene: TRBV6-6; D gene: TRBD2; clone size: .; J gene: TRBJ2-7; CDR3 protein: CAVLAETNYEQYF; CDR3 DNA: TGTGCCGTACTAGCGGAGACCAACTACGAGCAGTACTTC
V gene: TRBV19; D gene: .; clone size: .; J gene: TRBJ1-2; CDR3 protein: CASSIAGRGNNDYGYTF; CDR3 DNA: TGTGCCAGTAGTATAGCCGGCCGGGGGAATAACGACTATGGCTACACCTTC
V gene: TRBV5-8; D gene: TRBD1; clone size: .; J gene: TRBJ1-6; CDR3 protein: CASSLAGLDRVFSPLHF; CDR3 DNA: TGTGCCAGCAGCTTGGCTGGTCTGGACAGGGTTTTTTCACCCCTCCACTTT